This is a list of T cell receptor beta chains from one sample in a study of cytomegalovirus exposure and HLA in healthy donors. The repertoire was sequenced with immunoSEQ multiplex PCR; TCRdb's copy has only in-frame clones and lacks some. Among over 100,000 clones, nearly 75% were seen once, and the ten largest hold around 4.9%. Sequences were obtained from PBMCs. Every receptor here comes from a man aged 30-40 years in good health and CMV-seropositive. The CDR3 runs from the conserved cysteine through the conserved F or W. The D gene is left open where the match is weak. Size is omitted from some rows. Given values are once, few, many or a class for expanded clones.

d_gene	j_gene	abundance	v_gene	CDR3aa	CDR3nt
TRBD1	TRBJ1-2	.	TRBV9	CASSVEGAAYGYTF	TGTGCCAGCAGCGTAGAGGGGGCGGCCTATGGCTACACCTTC
.	TRBJ1-1	.	TRBV10-3	CAISEITGTAFF	TGTGCCATCAGTGAAATAACAGGGACGGCTTTCTTT
TRBD2	TRBJ2-1	once	TRBV5-6	CASSEILAYNHNEQFF	TGTGCCAGCAGCGAAATACTAGCGTATAATCACAATGAGCAGTTCTTC
.	TRBJ2-7	.	TRBV12-5	CASGLASKGGAQLMREQYF	TGTGCTAGTGGTTTGGCCTCTAAGGGGGGGGCCCAGTTAATGCGCGAGCAGTACTTC
.	TRBJ1-6	few	TRBV6-6	CASNRDDSPLHF	TGTGCCAGCAACAGGGACGATTCACCCCTCCACTTT
TRBD1	TRBJ2-7	.	TRBV28	CASSSPRRGPYEQYF	TGTGCCAGCAGTTCCCCCCGCAGGGGGCCCTACGAGCAGTACTTC
.	TRBJ1-4	few	TRBV4-2	CASSQSIRVSEGGKLFF	TGTGCCAGCAGCCAATCAATTCGGGTCTCGGAGGGGGGGAAACTGTTTTTT
TRBD1	TRBJ2-5	.	TRBV10-1	CASSPIRDSLGVYF	TGCGCCAGCAGTCCCATCCGGGACAGTTTAGGGGTGTACTTC
TRBD2	TRBJ2-5	few	TRBV6-1	CASSEVAGSQETQYF	TGTGCCAGCAGTGAAGTAGCGGGGAGCCAAGAGACCCAGTACTTC
.	TRBJ2-3	.	TRBV4-2	CASSQEGARGTDTQYF	TGTGCCAGCAGCCAAGAGGGGGCCAGGGGCACAGATACGCAGTATTTT
.	TRBJ1-2	.	TRBV7-9	CASSLEGGFGYTF	TGTGCCAGCAGCTTAGAAGGGGGTTTTGGCTACACCTTC
TRBD1	TRBJ2-7	.	TRBV6-5	CASSYPGQGAKQYF	TGTGCCAGCAGTTATCCGGGACAGGGCGCGAAGCAGTACTTC
.	TRBJ1-5	.	TRBV7-9	CAVGDQPQHF	TGTGCCGTCGGGGATCAGCCCCAGCATTTT
TRBD1	TRBJ2-1	.	TRBV30	CARTGGAGNEQFF	TGTGCCAGGACAGGGGGCGCTGGGAATGAGCAGTTCTTC
TRBD2	TRBJ2-5	.	TRBV2	CASSGTSGVQETQYF	TGTGCCAGCAGTGGGACTAGCGGGGTTCAAGAGACCCAGTACTTC
.	TRBJ1-2	.	TRBV29-1	CSVDTQGYTF	TGCAGCGTTGATACACAAGGCTACACCTTC
.	TRBJ1-2	.	TRBV2	CASTTRGSDYGYTF	TGTGCCAGCACCACCCGGGGATCAGACTATGGCTACACCTTC
.	TRBJ2-7	.	TRBV20-1	CSGQIFYEQYF	TGCAGTGGACAGATTTTCTACGAGCAGTACTTC
TRBD1	TRBJ1-2	.	TRBV7-2	CASSSTYRGQRGYTF	TGTGCCAGCAGCTCAACGTACAGGGGGCAACGAGGCTACACCTTC
TRBD1	TRBJ2-3	.	TRBV2	CASRGQGPDTQYF	TGTGCCAGCAGGGGACAGGGGCCAGATACGCAGTATTTT
TRBD1	TRBJ1-3	.	TRBV30	CAWARQGTQDTIYF	TGTGCCTGGGCCCGACAGGGGACACAAGACACCATATATTTT
.	TRBJ2-6	once	TRBV29-1	CSPRQAPGEAGSGANVLTF	TGCAGCCCCCGTCAGGCTCCGGGGGAGGCGGGCTCTGGGGCCAACGTCCTGACTTTC
.	TRBJ2-5	.	TRBV7-6	CASSQQGVSETQYF	TGTGCCAGCAGCCAACAGGGTGTGTCAGAGACCCAGTACTTC
TRBD1	TRBJ2-5	.	TRBV6-5	CASSYSARGHETQYF	TGTGCCAGCAGTTACTCTGCCAGGGGGCACGAGACCCAGTACTTC
.	TRBJ1-2	few	TRBV6-5	CASSYSGTTSNYGYPF	TGTGCCAGCAGTTACTCGGGGACAACCTCCAACTATGGCTACCCCTTC
.	TRBJ1-2	.	TRBV6-5	CASSYSGLGGYTF	TGTGCCAGCAGTTACTCTGGGCTCGGCGGCTACACCTTC
TRBD2	TRBJ2-1	few	TRBV9	CASSVVGAGGNEQFF	TGTGCCAGCAGCGTAGTGGGGGCGGGGGGCAATGAGCAGTTCTTC
.	TRBJ2-7	few	TRBV5-5	CASSLSGVIYEQYF	TGTGCCAGCAGCTTGTCCGGGGTCATCTACGAGCAGTACTTC
.	TRBJ2-3	.	TRBV7-6	CASSLVSGTSRTDTQYF	TGTGCCAGCAGCTTAGTGTCAGGAACCAGCCGCACAGATACGCAGTATTTT
.	TRBJ1-2	.	TRBV2	CASHQGTNYGYTF	TGTGCCAGCCACCAGGGCACTAACTATGGCTACACCTTC
.	TRBJ2-3	once	TRBV19	CASSILGGETDTQYF	TGTGCCAGTAGTATACTTGGGGGCGAAACAGATACGCAGTATTTT
.	TRBJ2-7	once	TRBV14	CASSQDIQSYEQYF	TGTGCCAGCAGCCAAGATATACAGTCCTACGAGCAGTACTTC
.	TRBJ2-1	.	TRBV14	CASKGRQESGNEQFF	TGTGCCAGCAAGGGTAGACAGGAATCTGGCAATGAGCAGTTCTTC
.	TRBJ1-5	.	TRBV7-2	CASSLNRWGNQPQHF	TGTGCCAGCAGCTTAAACAGGTGGGGCAATCAGCCCCAGCATTTT
TRBD2	TRBJ2-5	.	TRBV5-1	CASPEGAGGRELQETQYF	TGCGCCAGCCCGGAGGGAGCGGGGGGCCGGGAGCTCCAAGAGACCCAGTACTTC
.	TRBJ1-6	.	TRBV9	CASSVGQLFNSPLHF	TGTGCCAGCAGCGTAGGACAGTTATTTAATTCACCCCTCCACTTT
TRBD1	TRBJ1-1	.	TRBV9	CASSLGVSGTGQNTEAFF	TGTGCCAGCAGCTTAGGGGTTAGTGGGACAGGGCAGAACACTGAAGCTTTCTTT
.	TRBJ2-3	.	TRBV2	CARGRNRGTDTQYF	TGTGCCAGGGGGAGGAACAGGGGAACAGATACGCAGTATTTT
TRBD2	TRBJ2-1	.	TRBV6-1	CASSGTSGGPGQFF	TGTGCCAGCAGTGGGACTAGCGGGGGTCCGGGGCAGTTCTTC
.	TRBJ1-2	.	TRBV6-4	CASSPTGTNYGYPF	TGTGCCAGCAGTCCTACAGGGACTAACTATGGCTACCCCTTC
.	TRBJ1-1	few	TRBV6-6	CASINRAMNTEAFF	TGTGCCAGCATCAACAGGGCTATGAACACTGAAGCTTTCTTT
TRBD1	TRBJ2-2	.	TRBV27	CASSRQGNTGELFF	TGTGCCAGCAGTAGACAGGGTAACACCGGGGAGCTGTTTTTT
TRBD1	TRBJ1-6	.	TRBV15	CATSRDRGQGAAPLHF	TGTGCCACCAGCAGAGATAGGGGACAGGGGGCGGCACCCCTCCACTTT
.	TRBJ2-7	.	TRBV25-1	CASGLYEQYF	TGTGCCAGCGGACTCTACGAGCAGTACTTC
TRBD1	TRBJ1-5	.	TRBV19	CASRKGQINQPQHF	TGTGCCAGTAGGAAGGGACAGATCAATCAGCCCCAGCATTTT
TRBD1	TRBJ2-5	.	TRBV19	CASAGDRAFQETQYF	TGTGCCAGCGCCGGGGACAGGGCTTTTCAAGAGACCCAGTACTTC
.	TRBJ1-5	.	TRBV27	CASSLGNRSNQPQHF	TGTGCCAGCAGTTTAGGCAACAGGTCCAATCAGCCCCAGCATTTT
TRBD1	TRBJ2-7	.	TRBV6-6	CASRPYYRGNYEQYF	TGTGCCAGCAGACCATACTACAGGGGTAACTACGAGCAGTACTTC
.	TRBJ2-7	.	TRBV30	CAWRGGYGSLYEQYF	TGTGCCTGGAGGGGGGGATATGGCAGCCTCTACGAGCAGTACTTC
.	TRBJ1-1	few	TRBV10-3	CAISDMSGVNTEAFF	TGTGCCATCAGTGACATGTCAGGGGTGAACACTGAAGCTTTCTTT
TRBD1	TRBJ1-2	few	TRBV10-3	CAIRQGRNYGYTF	TGTGCCATTCGACAGGGGCGAAACTATGGCTACACCTTC
.	TRBJ1-1	.	TRBV7-9	CASSSTFRVANTEAFF	TGTGCCAGCAGCTCCACTTTTAGAGTCGCGAACACTGAAGCTTTCTTT
.	TRBJ2-5	few	TRBV6-6	CASNTFTGQETQYF	TGTGCCAGCAACACGTTCACGGGTCAAGAGACCCAGTACTTC
.	TRBJ2-3	.	TRBV4-2	CASSRAVGADTQYF	TGTGCCAGCAGCCGAGCGGTAGGCGCAGATACGCAGTATTTT
TRBD1	TRBJ1-6	.	TRBV30	CAWSRGQVRPPLHF	TGTGCCTGGAGTAGGGGACAGGTGAGGCCACCCCTCCACTTT